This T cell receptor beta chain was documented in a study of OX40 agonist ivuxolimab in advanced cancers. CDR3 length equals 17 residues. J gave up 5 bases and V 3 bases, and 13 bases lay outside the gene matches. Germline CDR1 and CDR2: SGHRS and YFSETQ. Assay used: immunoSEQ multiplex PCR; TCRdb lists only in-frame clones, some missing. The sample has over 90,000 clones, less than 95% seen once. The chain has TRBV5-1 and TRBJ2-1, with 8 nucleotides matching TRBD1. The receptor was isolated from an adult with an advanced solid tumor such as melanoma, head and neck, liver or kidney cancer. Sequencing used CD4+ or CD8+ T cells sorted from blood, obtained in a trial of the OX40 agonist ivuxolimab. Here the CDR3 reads CASSWGYRTGKNNEQFF. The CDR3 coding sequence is TGCGCCAGCAGCTGGGGCTACAGGACAGGGAAGAACAATGAGCAGTTCTTC. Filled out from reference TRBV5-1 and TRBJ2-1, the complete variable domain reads KAGVTQTPRYLIKTRGQQVTLSCSPISGHRSVSWYQQTPGQGLQFLFEYFSETQRNKGNFPGRFSGRQFSNSRSEMNVSTLELGDSALYLCASSWGYRTGKNNEQFFGPGTRLTVL.